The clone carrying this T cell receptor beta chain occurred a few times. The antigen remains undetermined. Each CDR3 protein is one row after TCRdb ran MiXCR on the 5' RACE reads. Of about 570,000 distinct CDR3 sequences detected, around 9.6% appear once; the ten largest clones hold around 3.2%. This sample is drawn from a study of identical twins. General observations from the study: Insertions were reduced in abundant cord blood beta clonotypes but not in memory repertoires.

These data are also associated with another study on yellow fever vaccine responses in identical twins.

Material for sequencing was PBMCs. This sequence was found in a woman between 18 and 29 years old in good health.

The CDR3 protein is CSASAEGVLSNQPQHF. CDR3 DNA: TGCAGTGCTAGCGCGGAGGGGGTCTTGAGCAATCAGCCCCAGCATTTT. This rearrangement joins TRBV20-1 to TRBJ1-5; D is possibly TRBD1 (6 bases). Germline V gene lookup returns CDR1 DFQATT and CDR2 SNEGSKA (reference sequence). Trimming cost V 3 bases and J 1 base, with 16 bases left between them. The length of the CDR3 is 16 residues.